The 31 T cell receptor beta chains below all came from one sample that was sequenced in a study of PD-L1 blockade in urothelial cancer. Using immunoSEQ multiplex PCR, the repertoire was profiled, and TCRdb retains in-frame clones only, with some absent. The repertoire holds about 43,000 clones, with 80% as singletons. As to time point: pretreatment peripheral blood. The source was PBMCs, collected around atezolizumab (anti-PD-L1) treatment. Source of these receptors: a man in his fifties or sixties with urothelial cancer.

The chain joins TRBV19 to TRBJ2-6; 11 bases agree with TRBD1. V lost 5 bases to trimming and J lost 2 bases; unmatched junction nucleotides: 5. Germline V gives CDR1 LNHDA, CDR2 SQIVND (reference sequence). This CDR3 spans 17 amino acids. CDR3 nucleotides: TGTGCCAGTAGTTTCCGGGACAGGGGGGCTGGGGCCAACGTCCTGACTTTC. It yields the protein CASSFRDRGAGANVLTF.

Concerning this clone itself: At one boundary the junction diverges from the germline segment, which might be a read error. The V and J genes are TRBV19 and TRBJ2-2; D is possibly TRBD1 (6 bases). Germline-derived CDR1 and CDR2 are LNHDA and SQIVND (reference sequence). The CDR3 covers 14 residues. The CDR3 loop reads CASSYTGNAGELFF. As DNA, the CDR3 is TGTGCCAGTTCATATACAGGGAACGCCGGGGAGCTGTTTTTT.

This clone has just a few counts. The chain uses TRBV18 and TRBJ2-1, with a tentative D call TRBD1 (5 bases). The CDR3 is 14 amino acids. The V end lost 2 bases, the J end lost 6 bases, and 11 bases lay between the germline ends. Germline V gene lookup returns CDR1 KGHSH and CDR2 LQKENI. CDR3 nucleotide sequence: TGTGCCAGCTCACCAGGTTCAGGGATCAATGAGCAGTTCTTC. Its translation: CASSPGSGINEQFF.

The CDR3 is CSSGLAGGDTQYF. The CDR3 DNA reads TGCAGCTCCGGACTAGCGGGAGGAGATACGCAGTATTTT. The chain has TRBV29-1 and TRBJ2-3; 14 nucleotides line up with TRBD2. J was trimmed by 5 bases and V by 8 bases; bases with no gene match: 3. The CDR3 loop spans 13 amino acids. Per germline, CDR1 SQVTM and CDR2 ANQGSEA.

This chain uses TRBV20-1 with TRBJ2-5, with a tentative D call TRBD1 (6 bases). CDR3 length equals 11 residues. Trimming took 6 bases from V and 5 from J, leaving 10 bases between them. Germline V gene data show CDR1 as DFQATT and CDR2 as SNEGSKA (reference sequence). CDR3 in DNA: TGCAGTGCGGCAAGGGGGGAGACCCAGTACTTC. This sequence encodes CSAARGETQYF.

The rearrangement links TRBV20-1 to TRBJ2-5; unclear D gene. The CDR3 is 11 residues long. Germline lookup yields CDR1 DFQATT and CDR2 SNEGSKA (reference sequence). V was clipped by 5 bases and J by 3 bases, with 7 bases between them. Written as DNA, the CDR3 is TGCAGTGCTCTACTTGAAGAGACCCAGTACTTC. Its protein product is CSALLEETQYF.

This clone has just a few counts. The J gene is TRBJ1-5, the V gene TRBV6-6, with D unresolved. This CDR3 region has 13 residues. Germline CDR1 and CDR2: MNHNY and SVGAGI (reference sequence). The V end lost 2 bases, the J end lost 6 bases, and 8 bases lay between the germline ends. CDR3: CASSYEGIQPQHF. The CDR3 DNA reads TGTGCCAGCAGTTACGAGGGAATTCAGCCCCAGCATTTT.

The chain links TRBV11-2 to TRBJ2-2; TRBD1 matches at 8 bases. Unmatched junction bases numbered 5, after V lost 1 base and J lost 4 bases. Per the germline V gene, CDR1 is SGHAT and CDR2 is FQNNGV. The CDR3 consists of 16 residues. The CDR3 DNA is TGTGCCAGCAGCTTAGGTCAGGGGGCGCGCACCGGGGAGCTGTTTTTT. It encodes CASSLGQGARTGELFF.

The chain couples TRBV10-3 to TRBJ1-4, with 9 nucleotides matching TRBD1. Trimming at V came to 10 bases and at J to 8 bases, leaving 11 bases not matched to a gene. Germline V CDR1 and CDR2: ENHRY, SYGVKD. CDR3 length equals 14 residues. CDR3 loop: CATQMGQGREKLFF. In DNA form, the CDR3 reads TGTGCCACTCAAATGGGACAGGGTAGAGAAAAACTGTTTTTT.

This sequence joins TRBV7-2 and TRBJ1-1; no reliable D call. The CDR3 loop spans 16 amino acids. CDR1 and CDR2 from the germline V gene are SGHTA and FQGNSA. V shed 0 bases and J shed 1 base, with 12 bases lying between them. In nucleotides, the CDR3 is TGTGCCAGCAGCTTAGCGCCTATCTTTTCGAACACTGAAGCTTTCTTT. This gives the protein CASSLAPIFSNTEAFF.

The rearrangement joins TRBV28 to TRBJ1-2, with TRBD1 identical over 9 bases. Germline V CDR1 and CDR2: MDHEN, SYDVKM. This CDR3 has 14 amino acids. Losses at the gene ends were 8 bases for V and 2 bases for J; bases not matched to a gene: 6. DNA of the CDR3: TGTGCCAGCGGGGGGGACAGGGAGAACTATGGCTACACCTTC. It codes for CASGGDRENYGYTF.

This chain joins TRBV19 and TRBJ1-2, with TRBD1 matching over 11 bases. Germline CDR1 LNHDA, CDR2 SQIVND (reference sequence). This CDR3 region has 14 residues. After removal of 7 bases from V and 4 bases from J, the junction contained 5 bases not matched to a gene. CDR3 sequence (DNA): TGTGCCAGTACACCGGGGACAGGGGGCTATGGCTACACCTTC. Its translation: CASTPGTGGYGYTF.

The table lists this clone with a few counts. The chain has TRBV11-1 and TRBJ1-1; maybe TRBD1 (5 bases). From germline, CDR1 is SGHAT and CDR2 FQDESV (reference sequence). Trimming took 5 bases from V and 1 from J, leaving 17 bases between them. The CDR3 sequence is 16 residues long. CDR3 bases: TGTGCCAGCAGCCGAACAGGTGTCCAAGGGAACACTGAAGCTTTCTTT. Protein sequence: CASSRTGVQGNTEAFF.

The sample holds one count of this clone. V usage is TRBV28 and J usage is TRBJ1-2, with 8 bases identical to TRBD1. Germline V gene lookup returns CDR1 MDHEN and CDR2 SYDVKM. The CDR3 extends over 16 amino acids. With 7 bases clipped from V and 1 base from J, the junction kept 11 bases outside the gene matches. CDR3 protein: CASTSGGAISNYGYTF. CDR3 DNA: TGTGCCAGCACCTCAGGGGGCGCGATAAGTAACTATGGCTACACCTTC.

The CDR3 sequence is CASSVGGSGTPGELFF. The CDR3 DNA reads as TGTGCCAGCAGCGTCGGCGGTAGCGGGACTCCTGGGGAGCTGTTTTTT. The V and J genes are TRBV9 and TRBJ2-2; 8 bases fit TRBD2. The CDR3 consists of 16 residues. The V and J ends lost 2 bases and 8 bases, in that order; junction bases with no gene match: 11. Germline V gene lookup returns CDR1 SGDLS and CDR2 YYNGEE. The entire variable domain, with the rest obtained from reference TRBV9 and TRBJ2-2, is as follows: DSGVTQTPKHLITATGQRVTLRCSPRSGDLSVYWYQQSLDQGLQFLIQYYNGEERAKGNILERFSAQQFPDLHSELNLSSLELGDSALYFCASSVGGSGTPGELFFGEGSRLTVL.

The chain combines TRBV11-3 with TRBJ2-1; 10 positions match TRBD2. This CDR3 has 16 amino acids. V trimming: 4 bases; J trimming: 5 bases; junction bases outside the gene matches: 8. From germline, CDR1 is SGHNT and CDR2 YENEEA. The CDR3 loop reads CASSSRGTSVDNEQFF. The CDR3 region has the DNA TGTGCCAGCAGCTCAAGGGGGACTAGCGTAGACAATGAGCAGTTCTTC.

V and J are TRBV7-6 and TRBJ2-1; TRBD2 agrees at 9 bases. The V segment lost 4 bases and the J segment 10 bases; nucleotides outside the gene matches: 8. Per germline, CDR1 SGHVS and CDR2 FNYEAQ. This CDR3 is built from 14 residues. In DNA, the CDR3 is TGTGCCAGCAGCTACGGACTAGCGTTCGGCGAGCAGTTCTTC. Encoded protein: CASSYGLAFGEQFF.

This chain connects TRBV5-6 to TRBJ1-6, with D maybe TRBD1 (6 bases). This CDR3 is 16 amino acids long. CDR1 SGHDT and CDR2 YYEEEE come from the germline V gene. Trimming pared 0 bases from V and 8 bases from J, leaving 15 bases between. The CDR3 sequence: CASSLERQVFHSPLHF. In nucleotides, the CDR3 is TGTGCCAGCAGCTTGGAAAGACAGGTTTTCCATTCACCCCTCCACTTT. The variable domain in full, with the rest retrieved from reference TRBV5-6 and TRBJ1-6, is DAGVTQSPTHLIKTRGQQVTLRCSPKSGHDTVSWYQQALGQGPQFIFQYYEEEERQRGNFPDRFSGHQFPNYSSELNVNALLLGDSALYLCASSLERQVFHSPLHFGNGTRLTVT.

This clone was detected a few times. This chain joins TRBV5-5 and TRBJ2-1; D is unresolved. V lost 0 bases and J 3 bases, leaving 7 bases between the germline ends. Germline V gives CDR1 SGHKS, CDR2 YYEKEE (reference sequence). This CDR3 region has 14 residues. The CDR3 sequence is CASSLEGDYNEQFF. The DNA for the CDR3 is TGTGCCAGCAGCTTGGAAGGAGACTACAATGAGCAGTTCTTC.

The gene calls are TRBV11-3 and TRBJ1-1; a weak D match, TRBD1 (5 bases). This CDR3 comprises 13 residues. Germline V CDR1 and CDR2: SGHNT, YENEEA. The V end lost 2 bases, the J end lost 3 bases, and 7 bases lay between the germline ends. DNA for the CDR3: TGTGCCAGCAGCTTATTCAGGGACACTGAAGCTTTCTTT. This sequence encodes CASSLFRDTEAFF.

J is TRBJ2-1 and V is TRBV5-1, with TRBD2 identical over 7 bases. CDR1 SGHRS and CDR2 YFSETQ come from the germline V gene. V lost 2 bases and J lost 7; bases outside the gene matches: 9. The CDR3 runs 15 residues. The CDR3 protein is CASSFAGEEGNEQFF. In DNA form, the CDR3 reads TGCGCCAGCAGCTTTGCGGGAGAAGAGGGGAATGAGCAGTTCTTC.

This chain connects TRBV7-6 to TRBJ1-3; 11 bases map to TRBD1. This CDR3 comprises 17 residues. Per germline, CDR1 SGHVS and CDR2 FNYEAQ. V dropped 5 bases and J dropped 4; count of bases not matched to a gene: 10. Here the CDR3 DNA reads TGTGCCAGCAGCATTTTCGGACAGGGGGCTTGGGGAAACACCATATATTTT. Protein: CASSIFGQGAWGNTIYF.

The chain is built from TRBV6-1 and TRBJ2-7, with D hard to call. The ends were cut back, 4 bases at V and 4 bases at J, with 23 bases in the middle. The CDR3 has 17 residues. Per germline, CDR1 MNHNS and CDR2 SASEGT. The CDR3 reads CASSVALTTMNPYEQYF. The CDR3 DNA sequence: TGTGCCAGCAGTGTCGCACTGACAACCATGAACCCTTACGAGCAGTACTTC.

This clone was seen once. This chain links TRBV10-1 with TRBJ2-5; TRBD1 matches 8 bases. This CDR3 is 14 amino acids long. Trimming at V came to 7 bases and at J to 2 bases, leaving 6 bases not matched to a gene. Per germline, CDR1 WNHNN and CDR2 SYGVQD (reference sequence). CDR3 coding DNA: TGCGCCAGCACTCTGGACAGGGATCAAGAGACCCAGTACTTC. It is translated as CASTLDRDQETQYF.

The J gene is TRBJ2-7, the V gene TRBV5-1; D is ambiguous. Germline CDR1 SGHRS, CDR2 YFSETQ. The ends were cut back, 5 bases at V and 5 bases at J, with 14 bases in the middle. The CDR3 extends over 13 amino acids. The CDR3 protein is CASSPTARDEQYF. CDR3 coding DNA: TGCGCCAGCAGTCCTACCGCACGGGACGAGCAGTACTTC.

V gene TRBV6-6 combines with J gene TRBJ2-6; D might be TRBD2 (5 bases). The germline gives CDR1 MNHNY, CDR2 SVGAGI (reference sequence). V was clipped by 6 bases and J by 1 base, with 13 bases between them. The CDR3 runs to 16 residues. The CDR3 reads CASSRGRGSGANVLTF. Written as DNA, the CDR3 is TGTGCCAGCAGCCGCGGACGGGGATCTGGGGCCAACGTCCTGACTTTC.

CDR3 coding DNA: TGCGCCAGCAGCCAAGGCCTACTAGGCCAGGTGGGCATTCAGTACTTC. This sequence encodes CASSQGLLGQVGIQYF. The V and J genes are TRBV4-3 and TRBJ2-4; D is perhaps TRBD2 (5 bases). Germline CDR1 and CDR2: LGHNA and YSLEER. The V end was cut by 1 base, the J end by 9 bases, with 19 bases between. The CDR3 totals 16 residues.

The chain links TRBV28 to TRBJ1-1; the match to TRBD1 covers 7 bases. Trimming took 1 base from V and 1 from J; bases not matched to a gene: 3. Germline V CDR1 and CDR2: MDHEN, SYDVKM. The CDR3 is 15 residues long. CDR3 protein: CASSLSTGPNTEAFF. As DNA, the CDR3 is TGTGCCAGCAGTTTATCGACAGGGCCGAACACTGAAGCTTTCTTT.

The rearrangement joins TRBV7-2 to TRBJ2-7; 7 bases align to TRBD1. The CDR3 is made up of 13 amino acids. Germline loops: CDR1 SGHTA, CDR2 FQGNSA. Trimming cost V 1 base and J 4 bases; bases outside gene matches: 1. DNA of the CDR3: TGTGCCAGCAGCTTAGACAGGGGTTACGAGCAGTACTTC. Its translation is CASSLDRGYEQYF.

This clone was detected only once. This chain connects TRBV21-1 to TRBJ2-3; the table's D call of TRBD2 was not tested on the DNA. TRBV21-1 is assigned pseudogene status. This CDR3 contains 16 residues. The CDR3 protein is CASSKEGGGATDTQYF. DNA of the CDR3: TGTGCCAGCAGCAAAGAAGGCGGGGGGGCCACAGATACGCAGTATTTT.

In regard to this clone: Other DNA sequences within the sample encode an identical CDR3. The chain has TRBV6-1 and TRBJ1-5, with no clear D. The CDR3 totals 14 residues. The germline gives CDR1 MNHNS, CDR2 SASEGT. Trimming removed 2 bases at V and 2 bases at J, with 7 bases between. The CDR3 DNA sequence: TGTGCCAGCAGTGAAAGCCCCCGCAATCAGCCCCAGCATTTT. This translates into CASSESPRNQPQHF.